The clone carrying this T cell receptor (beta chain) was seen repeatedly, ten times or more. Its specificity is not known. MiXCR, applied by TCRdb to the 5' RACE reads, yields one record per CDR3 protein. The profile shows about 57,000 distinct CDR3 sequences, 12% of them singletons. The record originates from a study of T-cell memory formation after mild COVID-19. Regarding the study as a whole: Shrinking CD4+ clones resided mostly in CM and EM, and CD8+ ones in EMRA.

From germline, CDR1 is SNHLY and CDR2 FYNNEI. V dropped 11 bases and J dropped 5 bases, with 10 bases sitting between them. This CDR3 spans 12 amino acids. The sequenced sample was PBMCs or a T cell subset sorted from them (not recorded which). The TCR sequence derives from a young man who had mild COVID-19 (a few samples of this study predate the infection). Cell type and time point are not known. The chain couples TRBV2 to TRBJ1-6; unclear D gene. The CDR3 spells CAGQTDNSPLHF. The CDR3 DNA is TGTGCCGGTCAGACGGATAATTCACCCCTCCACTTT.